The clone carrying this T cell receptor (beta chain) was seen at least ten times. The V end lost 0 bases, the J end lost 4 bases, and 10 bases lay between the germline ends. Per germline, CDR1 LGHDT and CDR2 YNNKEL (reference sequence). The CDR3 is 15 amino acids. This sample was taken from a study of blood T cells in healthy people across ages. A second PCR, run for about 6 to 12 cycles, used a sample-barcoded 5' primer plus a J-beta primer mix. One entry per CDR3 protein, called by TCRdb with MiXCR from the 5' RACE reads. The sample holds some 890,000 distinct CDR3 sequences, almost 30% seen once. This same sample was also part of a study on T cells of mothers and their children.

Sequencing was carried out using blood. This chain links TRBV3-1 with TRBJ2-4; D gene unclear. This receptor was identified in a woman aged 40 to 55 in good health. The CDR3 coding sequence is TGTGCCAGCAGCCAAGAGGGAACCGCGAAAAACATTCAGTACTTC. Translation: CASSQEGTAKNIQYF.